This T cell receptor (beta chain) was documented in a study of cytomegalovirus exposure and HLA in healthy donors (dated by TCRdb to the late 2010s). With respect to the entire study: According to a later analysis, the 120 validation repertoires were produced on the same platform as the 600 to 850 repertoires of the first cohort. The aim of the study was to test whether cataloging public T cell receptors could identify signatures of past pathogen exposure. To predict cytomegalovirus infection status, the study brought together high-throughput TCR immunosequencing, statistical association of individual TCRs with disease status, and machine learning. Besides the first cohort of roughly 700 subjects, a separate validation cohort made up of 90 to 150 different subjects was used.

Overall study outcomes, separate from this receptor: Of the cluster scores, 85% to 95% were above 0 in a later analysis, which found that TCRs clustered in the first cohort also tended to co-occur in the 130 or so validation repertoires. Most TCR sequences were observed very rarely across donors, whereas some public TCRs were present in many individuals. A total of roughly 160 TCR beta chains were listed by the study as associated with cytomegalovirus. A later analysis lacked HLA typing for the validation cohort, so it scored co-occurrence in that cohort across all 110 or so repertoires. Cytomegalovirus status was reported to be diagnosed by the classifier with high specificity and sensitivity in both the original and validation cohorts. The authors suggested that the approach could potentially be generalized to other disease states and immunological phenotypes. A few of the identified cytomegalovirus-associated TCR beta chains were confirmed in vitro to be specific for cytomegalovirus antigens.

The CDR3 spans 14 residues, from the cysteine through the phenylalanine. Of all the DNA, just the CDR3 is kept, 42 bases in frame from base 1. After removal of 6 bases from V and 1 base from J, the junction retains 5 bases not matched to a gene. Based on the germline V gene, the CDR1 and CDR2 sequences are KGHSH and LQKENI. Separate from the approximately 700-subject first cohort, the validation cohort of over 90 subjects was the group to which the donors belonged. Libraries were prepared through the immunoSEQ multiplex PCR assay. From the authors' description of their analysis: A statistical classification framework was developed to diagnose cytomegalovirus status using the catalog of TCR beta chain sequences. TCRdb holds this immuneACCESS table with in-frame rearrangements only. Some clones are missing; in checked studies, unresolved V genes explain under half, and the rest has no known cause. V, J and clone size were drawn from that table, and D and trimming were deduced from the DNA. Present in this sample are approximately 230,000 clones, roughly 84% of which were seen just once. Approximately 12% of the sample is in the top ten clones.

About this clone itself: Its target antigen remains unknown. Base-call qualities are not available, and no considerably larger clone is one nucleotide away.

Sequenced input: PBMCs. The sequence is built from TRBV18 and TRBJ1-2, and 7 bases in between align with TRBD1. This clonotype was obtained from a man younger than 35 in good health and CMV-seropositive. The CDR3 protein: CASSPGQINYGYTF. The nucleotides are TGTGCCAGCTCTCCGGGACAGATTAACTATGGCTACACCTTC.